Listed below are T cell receptor beta chains from one sample, sequenced in a study of T cell changes during pregnancy in multiple sclerosis. This table comes from immunoSEQ multiplex PCR, and its TCRdb copy is limited to in-frame clones, with some not included. The sample records about 40,000 clones, about 88% being singletons. The material was CD4+ T cells from peripheral blood mononuclear cells, obtained in the first trimester of pregnancy. These receptors originate from a female donor with multiple sclerosis, enrolled in a pregnancy study. CDR3s include the opening cysteine and the closing phenylalanine or tryptophan. Fields, in order: J gene, D gene, clone size, V gene, CDR3 DNA, CDR3 protein. D genes are given only for firm matches. A row's size may be missing; if present it is once, few, many or a size class.

>TRBJ1-1|TRBD1|once|TRBV6-5
TGTGCCAGCAGTAAGTTGACAGGGGTTGAAGCTTTCTTT
CASSKLTGVEAFF
>TRBJ2-7|-|-|TRBV5-1
TGCGCCAGCAGGTCCCAGGGGTCAGCCTACGAGCAGTACTTC
CASRSQGSAYEQYF
>TRBJ1-1|-|-|TRBV10-3
TGTGCCACCGTGAACGAAGGACAGTTGAACACTGAAGCTTTCTTT
CATVNEGQLNTEAFF
>TRBJ1-2|TRBD1|-|TRBV19
TGTGCCAGTAGTACATGGGAGACAGGGAAAGGCTACACCTTC
CASSTWETGKGYTF
>TRBJ2-2|TRBD2|-|TRBV2
TGTGCCAGCAGTGAACGTTGGCGCGGGAGTGTTGCCGGGGAGCTGTTTTTT
CASSERWRGSVAGELFF
>TRBJ2-7|-|-|TRBV7-9
TGTGCCAGCAGCTTAGGGGGCTCCCCTGCCTACGAGCAGTACTTC
CASSLGGSPAYEQYF
>TRBJ2-1|-|-|TRBV11-2
TGTGCCAGCAGCCCTACGACAGCGAGTTACAATGAGCAGTTCTTC
CASSPTTASYNEQFF
>TRBJ1-4|-|-|TRBV7-2
TGTGCCAGCAGCTTAGATGCGGGCGTAGAAAAACTGTTTTTT
CASSLDAGVEKLFF
>TRBJ2-1|TRBD2|-|TRBV7-7
TGTGCCAGCAGCCGATCGGGACTAGTAAGTGTAAGTGAGCAGTTCTTC
CASSRSGLVSVSEQFF
>TRBJ2-1|-|-|TRBV13
TGTGCCAACCAAAAACCCCCGGCCTACAATGAGCAGTTCTTC
CANQKPPAYNEQFF
>TRBJ2-1|TRBD2|-|TRBV4-2
TGTGCCAGCAGCCAAGAAACGGGAGGATGGAATGAGCAGTTCTTC
CASSQETGGWNEQFF
>TRBJ2-5|-|-|TRBV29-1
TGCAGCGTTGGGGCTAGCGTCGGGGAGACCCAGTACTTC
CSVGASVGETQYF
>TRBJ2-7|-|-|TRBV5-1
TGCGCCAGCAGCTTGGGGCCTAGCGACTCCTACGAGCAGTACTTC
CASSLGPSDSYEQYF
>TRBJ1-5|-|-|TRBV7-2
TGTGCCAGCAGCTTACGCGGGCAGCCCCAGCATTTT
CASSLRGQPQHF
>TRBJ2-2|TRBD1|-|TRBV30
TGTGCCTGGAGTACTTGGGACAGCCCGAACACCGGGGAGCTGTTTTTT
CAWSTWDSPNTGELFF
>TRBJ1-2|TRBD1|-|TRBV6-6
TGTGCCAGCAGTTTCCCGACAGGGGAGGACTATGGCTACACCTTC
CASSFPTGEDYGYTF
>TRBJ1-1|-|-|TRBV21-1
TGTGCCAGCAGCTCGCACACAGGGGACACTGAAGCTTTCTTT
CASSSHTGDTEAFF
>TRBJ2-7|TRBD2|-|TRBV7-2
TGTGCCAGCAGCTTAGTACCTAGCGGGGCCTACGAGCAGTACTTC
CASSLVPSGAYEQYF
>TRBJ2-3|-|-|TRBV2
TGTGCCAGCAGTGGGGAGGACGCCAGCACAGATACGCAGTATTTT
CASSGEDASTDTQYF
>TRBJ2-1|-|-|TRBV5-5
TGTGCCAGCGGGATAGCGAAGGATGAGCAGTTCTTC
CASGIAKDEQFF
>TRBJ2-2|TRBD1|-|TRBV9
TGTGCCAGCAGCGCCCCAACAGGGGCCGGCGCCGGGGAGCTGTTTTTT
CASSAPTGAGAGELFF
>TRBJ2-5|TRBD2|-|TRBV7-3
TGTGCCAGCAGCCTCGGGACTAGCGGGGATATGACCCAGTACTTC
CASSLGTSGDMTQYF
>TRBJ2-7|-|-|TRBV6-1
TGTGCCAGCACACCATTCGGGTACGAGCAGTACTTC
CASTPFGYEQYF
>TRBJ1-3|TRBD1|-|TRBV10-1
TGCGCCAGCAGTACTCAGGGGGCCAACACCATATATTTT
CASSTQGANTIYF
>TRBJ1-2|-|-|TRBV5-5
TGTGCCAGCAGCATCGGGCCGGGGTTTGGCTACACCTTC
CASSIGPGFGYTF
>TRBJ1-2|TRBD1|-|TRBV30
TGTGCCTCGACAGGGTTCGGCTACACCTTC
CASTGFGYTF
>TRBJ2-2|-|-|TRBV4-2
TGTGCCAGCAGCCAAGAGGGGCAGCCGAACACCGGGGAGCTGTTTTTT
CASSQEGQPNTGELFF
>TRBJ2-3|TRBD1|-|TRBV19
TGTGCCAGTAGGGGACAGGGGGCTGGAGATACGCAGTATTTT
CASRGQGAGDTQYF
>TRBJ2-7|-|-|TRBV14
TGTGCCAGCAGCCAAGGAAAAATTCAGGGTGGGAAGCAGTACTTC
CASSQGKIQGGKQYF
>TRBJ2-4|-|-|TRBV4-1
TGCGCCAGCAGCCAAGATCTAGGAGGGGTAGCCAAAAACATTCAGTACTTC
CASSQDLGGVAKNIQYF
>TRBJ2-1|-|-|TRBV12-5
TGTGCTAGTGTTAAATCGGACAGCTCCTACAATGAGCAGTTCTTC
CASVKSDSSYNEQFF
>TRBJ2-7|-|-|TRBV25-1
TGTGCCAGCAGTGAAGCCAGGGCCGGTTACGAGCAGTACTTC
CASSEARAGYEQYF
>TRBJ2-4|TRBD1|medium-sized|TRBV11-2
TGTGCCAGCAGCACAACGACAGGGAAAAACATTCAGTACTTC
CASSTTTGKNIQYF
>TRBJ1-2|-|-|TRBV6-5
TGTGCCAGCAGTCGGGCTAACTATGGCTACACCTTC
CASSRANYGYTF
>TRBJ2-1|-|-|TRBV9
TGTGCCAGCAGCTCTCGAAGTAGCGGGCAGTTCTTC
CASSSRSSGQFF
>TRBJ1-1|TRBD1|-|TRBV28
TGTGCCAGCAGTTTCTACAGGGGCTGGGGTGAAGCTTTCTTT
CASSFYRGWGEAFF
>TRBJ2-5|-|-|TRBV13
TGTGCCAGCAGCTCACTTCAGGAAGAGACCCAGTACTTC
CASSSLQEETQYF
>TRBJ2-5|TRBD1|-|TRBV11-1
TGTGCCAGCAAAATACAGGGGGCTGGGGAGACCCAGTACTTC
CASKIQGAGETQYF
>TRBJ2-1|TRBD2|-|TRBV6-1
TGTGCCAGCAGCCGGGACTATGGTAGCGATGAGCAGTTCTTC
CASSRDYGSDEQFF
>TRBJ1-1|TRBD1|-|TRBV5-1
TGCGCCAGCAGCTTAACAGGGGATCGGACTGAAGCTTTCTTT
CASSLTGDRTEAFF
>TRBJ1-2|-|-|TRBV30
TGTGCCTGGAGTGTAAGGACAGACTATGGCTACACCTTC
CAWSVRTDYGYTF
>TRBJ2-7|TRBD2|-|TRBV27
TGTGCCAGCAAGGGACTTGGGGCGGGAGTGTACGAGCAGTACTTC
CASKGLGAGVYEQYF
>TRBJ2-7|-|once|TRBV5-6
TGTGCCAGCAGCTCTCTTAGTTCCGTGTATGACGAGCAGTACTTC
CASSSLSSVYDEQYF
>TRBJ2-1|TRBD1|-|TRBV10-1
TGCGCCAGCAAACCGGGACAGGGGAGCGAAGAGCAGTTCTTC
CASKPGQGSEEQFF
>TRBJ1-4|-|-|TRBV5-8
TGTGCCAGCAGCGGGCAGACCTCTGCAACTAATGAAAAACTGTTTTTT
CASSGQTSATNEKLFF
>TRBJ1-4|-|-|TRBV9
TGTGCCAGCAGCGAGACTCGACGGGATTGGGAAAAACTGTTTTTT
CASSETRRDWEKLFF
>TRBJ1-5|-|once|TRBV19
TGTGCCAGTAGTATTATGCCGACAGGCTGGAATAGCAATCAGCCCCAGCATTTT
CASSIMPTGWNSNQPQHF
>TRBJ1-2|TRBD1|few|TRBV19
TGTGCCAGTAGTTCCCGGACAGGGATTATGTTTGGCTACACCTTC
CASSSRTGIMFGYTF
>TRBJ1-2|-|-|TRBV25-1
TGTGCCAGCAGTGGGAGGTGGGCTTCTAACTATGGCTACACCTTC
CASSGRWASNYGYTF
>TRBJ1-2|-|-|TRBV6-6
TGTGCCAGCAGTTACAGAGTAGCGGCGTATGGCTACACCTTC
CASSYRVAAYGYTF
>TRBJ1-5|TRBD1|-|TRBV5-6
TGTGCCAGCAGCTTGGCCGGACAGGGAGGGCGACAGCCCCAGCATTTT
CASSLAGQGGRQPQHF